The 14 T cell receptor beta chains below were found in one sample sequenced in a study of blood T cell repertoires in COVID-19. Measured with immunoSEQ multiplex PCR; TCRdb has only the in-frame clones, and not every one. In the table there are 150,000 to 190,000 clones, roughly four fifths of which are singletons. Sequencing was carried out using peripheral blood. Receptors were obtained from a woman of 80 years or more with acute or convalescent COVID-19.

The chain employs TRBV6-1 and TRBJ1-5; the D gene is possibly TRBD1 (6 bases). V was clipped by 1 base and J by 7 bases, with 8 bases between them. Germline assignment: CDR1 MNHNS and CDR2 SASEGT. The CDR3 is 13 amino acids. CDR3 coding DNA: TGTGCCAGCAGTGAAGGAGGGGGACAGCCCCAGCATTTT. Encoded protein: CASSEGGGQPQHF.

The chain couples TRBV9 to TRBJ2-5; D perhaps matches TRBD2 (5 bases). The CDR3 consists of 13 residues. Trimming cost V 2 bases and J 5 bases, with 10 bases left between them. Per the germline V gene, CDR1 is SGDLS and CDR2 is YYNGEE. The DNA of the CDR3 is TGTGCCAGCAGCGTCGCTGAGGGTGAGACCCAGTACTTC. Its translation: CASSVAEGETQYF.

This clone was counted a few times. This chain links TRBV3-1 (or the pseudogene TRBV3-2) with TRBJ2-7; the match to TRBD1 covers 10 bases. The germline gives CDR1 LGHDT, CDR2 YNNKEL (reference sequence). J was trimmed by 2 bases and V by 6 bases; bases with no gene match: 7. This CDR3 has 15 amino acids. CDR3 DNA sequence: TGTGCCAGCAGTGATGAGGGACAGGGGACCTACGAGCAGTACTTC. This gives the protein CASSDEGQGTYEQYF.

V and J are TRBV29-1 and TRBJ1-4; the match to TRBD1 covers 10 bases. Trimming took 7 bases from V and 7 from J; bases not matched to a gene: 6. CDR1 is SQVTM and CDR2 is ANQGSEA in the germline V gene. The CDR3 loop spans 13 amino acids. The chain's CDR3 is CSARGQGGEKLFF. The CDR3, as DNA: TGCAGCGCACGCGGACAGGGGGGTGAAAAACTGTTTTTT.

The V and J genes are TRBV12-5 and TRBJ1-2; 10 bases agree with TRBD1. This CDR3 is built from 17 residues. Per germline, CDR1 LGHNT and CDR2 FRNRAP. Trimming cost V 6 bases and J 7 bases; bases outside gene matches: 17. The CDR3 region has the DNA TGTGCTAGTGGGAGGGAGGGACAGGGGTTTGGAAGTAGTGGCTACACCTTC. It specifies CASGREGQGFGSSGYTF. Using reference TRBV12-5 and TRBJ1-2 for the parts outside the CDR3, the full variable domain is DARVTQTPRHKVTEMGQEVTMRCQPILGHNTVFWYRQTMMQGLELLAYFRNRAPLDDSGMPKDRFSAEMPDATLATLKIQPSEPRDSAVYFCASGREGQGFGSSGYTFGSGTRLTVV.

The chain is built from TRBV11-3 and TRBJ1-6; TRBD1 agrees at 7 bases. Trimming at V came to 8 bases and at J to 9 bases, leaving 13 bases not matched to a gene. Germline CDR1 SGHNT, CDR2 YENEEA. This CDR3 is 15 amino acids long. The CDR3 DNA sequence: TGTGCCAGCGGGCCGACAGGGTACGCGTGTTCACCCCTCCACTTT. It codes for CASGPTGYACSPLHF.

This rearrangement joins TRBV9 to TRBJ2-3, with 8 bases fitting TRBD1. The CDR3 consists of 17 residues. With V trimmed by 0 bases and J by 1 base, 7 bases remained unmatched. Germline CDR1 is SGDLS and CDR2 is YYNGEE. The CDR3 loop is CASSVDKTGVRTDTQYF. The CDR3 DNA is TGTGCCAGCAGCGTAGACAAGACAGGGGTCCGCACAGATACGCAGTATTTT.

Only a few counts were recorded for this clone. The J gene is TRBJ1-2, the V gene TRBV6-5; TRBD1 matches at 7 bases. The CDR3 has 13 amino acids. With 6 bases clipped from V and 7 bases from J, the junction kept 8 bases outside the gene matches. Germline CDR1 MNHEY, CDR2 SVGAGI. CDR3 sequence reads: CASRGGQRTGYTF. CDR3 in DNA: TGTGCCAGCAGGGGGGGACAGAGGACTGGCTACACCTTC.

This clone was picked up one time. The chain has TRBV19 and TRBJ1-3, with 8 nucleotides matching TRBD1. The V and J ends lost 11 bases and 4 bases, in that order; junction bases with no gene match: 13. Germline CDR1 is LNHDA and CDR2 is SQIVND (reference sequence). This CDR3 region has 15 residues. The CDR3 nucleotides are TGTGCCGCGGCGAGTCAGGGGGCGCGGGGAAACACCATATATTTT. Its protein is CAAASQGARGNTIYF.

This clone was seen only once. The chain couples TRBV7-8 to TRBJ1-1; 9 bases match TRBD1. Looked up from germline, CDR1 is SGHVS and CDR2 is FQNEAQ. V lost 5 bases, J lost 2 bases, and 9 bases stayed unmatched. This CDR3 is built from 16 residues. CDR3 nucleotide sequence: TGTGCCAGCAGCCCACGCCGGGACAGGGCCAACACTGAAGCTTTCTTT. Protein sequence: CASSPRRDRANTEAFF.

In this sample, this clone turned up once. This CDR3 reads CASSLRQGNTEAFF. The DNA for the CDR3 is TGTGCCAGCAGCTTGCGTCAGGGGAACACTGAAGCTTTCTTT. V and J are TRBV5-6 and TRBJ1-1, with D possibly being TRBD1 (5 bases). This CDR3 comprises 14 residues. From germline, CDR1 is SGHDT and CDR2 YYEEEE. The V end was cut by 1 base, the J end by 1 base, with 8 bases between.

The rearrangement uses TRBV7-9 and TRBJ2-3; 8 bases line up with TRBD2. Germline CDR1 SEHNR, CDR2 FQNEAQ (reference sequence). V shed 5 bases, J shed 0 bases, and the junction held 4 bases outside the gene matches. The CDR3 covers 15 residues. The CDR3 nucleotides are TGTGCCAGCAGCACCCGACTAGCGAGCACAGATACGCAGTATTTT. The encoded protein is CASSTRLASTDTQYF.

V is TRBV19 and J is TRBJ2-7; D is perhaps TRBD2 (6 bases). V lost 6 bases, J lost 2 bases, and 17 bases lay in between. CDR1 is LNHDA, CDR2 SQIVND, per germline (reference sequence). The CDR3 length is 15 residues. The CDR3 sequence is CASSYGGSATYEQYF. In DNA form, the CDR3 reads TGTGCCAGTAGCTATGGAGGGTCAGCTACCTACGAGCAGTACTTC.

This chain connects TRBV7-8 to TRBJ2-1; 8 bases are shared with TRBD2. Germline-derived CDR1 and CDR2 are SGHVS and FQNEAQ. V was pared by 1 base and J by 7 bases, with 6 bases of the junction left unmatched. The CDR3 covers 15 residues. As DNA, the CDR3 is TGTGCCAGCAGCTTAGTAGGACTAGCCGCGAATGAGCAGTTCTTC. Translated, it gives CASSLVGLAANEQFF.